These 8 T cell receptor beta chains originate from one sample sequenced in a study of CD8 T cells in Susac syndrome. Reverse transcription of about 0.45 to 1 ug RNA was carried out with random hexamers. TCRdb re-derived calls from the immunoSEQ multiplex PCR reads in MiXCR, one entry per CDR3 protein. The top ten hold around 0.11% of the sample, which has about 180,000 distinct CDR3 sequences, 90% to 95% seen once. The sequenced sample consisted of CD4+ T cells from PBMCs. These receptors were collected from a human donor with Susac syndrome.

V usage is TRBV29-1 and J usage is TRBJ2-7; 12 bases are a match to TRBD2. V lost 6 bases and J lost 6; bases outside the gene matches: 6. Germline V gene sequence: CDR1 SQVTM, CDR2 ANQGSEA. CDR3 size: 13 residues. The CDR3 nucleotides are TGCAGCGTCCAGACTAGCGGGGGACTCGAGCAGTACTTC. Its protein is CSVQTSGGLEQYF.

The rearrangement links TRBV29-1 to TRBJ2-5, with 8 bases identical to TRBD2. The J segment lost 1 base and the V segment lost 4 bases, leaving 11 bases of the junction unmatched. CDR1 and CDR2 (germline): SQVTM, ANQGSEA. This CDR3 spans 16 amino acids. The chain's CDR3 is CSVVKRRAGAQETQYF. Written as DNA, the CDR3 is TGCAGCGTTGTTAAGAGGAGAGCGGGGGCCCAAGAGACCCAGTACTTC. The variable domain in full, completed from reference TRBV29-1 and TRBJ2-5, reads SAVISQKPSRDICQRGTSLTIQCQVDSQVTMMFWYRQQPGQSLTLIATANQGSEATYESGFVIDKFPISRPNLTFSTLTVSNMSPEDSSIYLCSVVKRRAGAQETQYFGPGTRLLVL.

CDR3 loop: CASSVAGRNTEAFF. The CDR3 DNA is TGTGCCAGCAGTGTAGCAGGGAGAAACACTGAAGCTTTCTTT. V usage is TRBV25-1 and J usage is TRBJ1-1; possibly TRBD1 for D (5 bases). V lost 4 bases and J 2 bases, leaving 11 bases between the germline ends. The CDR3 consists of 14 residues. CDR1 is MGHDK, CDR2 SYGVNS, per germline. Filled out from reference TRBV25-1 and TRBJ1-1, the complete variable domain reads EADIYQTPRYLVIGTGKKITLECSQTMGHDKMYWYQQDPGMELHLIHYSYGVNSTEKGDLSSESTVSRIRTEHFPLTLESARPSHTSQYLCASSVAGRNTEAFFGQGTRLTVV.

The CDR3 loop is CASSRRSGGTYNEQFF. DNA for the CDR3: TGCGCCAGCAGCCGGCGCAGCGGGGGGACATACAATGAGCAGTTCTTC. The V call is TRBV4-3, the J call TRBJ2-1, with TRBD2 matching over 9 bases. Per germline, CDR1 LGHNA and CDR2 YSLEER. This CDR3 has 16 residues. V gave up 4 bases and J gave up 4 bases; unmatched junction bases: 8.

This clonotype was recorded once. The rearrangement joins TRBV12-3 or TRBV12-4 to TRBJ2-3; 8 bases match TRBD1. The trim removed 5 bases at V and 3 bases at J, leaving 13 bases unmatched. The CDR3 consists of 17 residues. CDR3: CASSPPGQASLTDTQYF. The CDR3 coding sequence is TGTGCCAGCAGTCCCCCGGGACAGGCAAGCCTGACAGATACGCAGTATTTT.

The chain recombines TRBV19 with TRBJ1-6, with 8 bases that match TRBD1. With V trimmed by 6 bases and J by 8 bases, 6 bases remained unmatched. Per the germline V gene, CDR1 is LNHDA and CDR2 is SQIVND (reference sequence). The CDR3 totals 14 residues. CDR3 nucleotide sequence: TGTGCCAGTAGGCGACAGGGGACGGATTCACCCCTCCACTTT. The encoded protein is CASRRQGTDSPLHF.

The V call is TRBV24-1, the J call TRBJ1-2; TRBD1 matches at 7 bases. The CDR3 is made up of 14 amino acids. V shed 0 bases and J 3 bases; nucleotides not matched to a gene: 0. The germline V gene encodes CDR1 KGHDR and CDR2 SFDVKD. CDR3 in amino acids: CATSDLDRDYGYTF. The CDR3 DNA follows: TGTGCCACCAGTGATTTGGACAGGGACTATGGCTACACCTTC.

The V call is TRBV29-1, the J call TRBJ2-7, with TRBD1 identical over 8 bases. Germline assignment: CDR1 SQVTM and CDR2 ANQGSEA. The CDR3 runs 12 residues. The trim removed 7 bases at V and 6 bases at J, leaving 8 bases unmatched. The CDR3 nucleotides read TGCAGCGCCCGACAGGGGTCTGGCGAGCAGTACTTC. Its translation is CSARQGSGEQYF.